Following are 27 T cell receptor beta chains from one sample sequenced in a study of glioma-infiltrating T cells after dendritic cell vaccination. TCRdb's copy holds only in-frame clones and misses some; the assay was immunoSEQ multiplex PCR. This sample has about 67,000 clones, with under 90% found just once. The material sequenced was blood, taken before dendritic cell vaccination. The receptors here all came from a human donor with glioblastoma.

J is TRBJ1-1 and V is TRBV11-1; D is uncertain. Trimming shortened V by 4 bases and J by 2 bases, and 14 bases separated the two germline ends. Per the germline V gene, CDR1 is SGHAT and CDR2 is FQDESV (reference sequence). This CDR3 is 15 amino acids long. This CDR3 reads CASSSSLRGNTEAFF. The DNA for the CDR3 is TGTGCCAGCAGCTCTAGTTTACGGGGAAACACTGAAGCTTTCTTT.

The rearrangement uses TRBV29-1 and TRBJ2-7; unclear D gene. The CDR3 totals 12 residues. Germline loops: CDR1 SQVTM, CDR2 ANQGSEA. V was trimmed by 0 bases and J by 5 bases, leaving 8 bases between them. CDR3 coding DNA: TGCAGCGTTGAAGATAAGCCGGACGAGCAGTACTTC. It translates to CSVEDKPDEQYF.

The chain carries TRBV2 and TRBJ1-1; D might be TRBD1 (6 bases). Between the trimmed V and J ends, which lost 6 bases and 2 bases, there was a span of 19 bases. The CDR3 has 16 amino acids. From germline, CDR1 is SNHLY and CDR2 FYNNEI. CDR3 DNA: TGTGCCAGCAGGGGGGGGGACATACGGGGCAACACTGAAGCTTTCTTT. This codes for CASRGGDIRGNTEAFF.

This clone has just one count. CDR3 DNA sequence: TGCGCCAGCAGCTTGAGGCAGGGGGCTCGCGATGGCTACACCTTC. Protein sequence: CASSLRQGARDGYTF. The genes are TRBV5-1 and TRBJ1-2; 8 bases map to TRBD1. The J segment lost 6 bases and the V segment lost 1 base, leaving 8 bases of the junction unmatched. Germline loops: CDR1 SGHRS, CDR2 YFSETQ. This CDR3 has 15 amino acids.

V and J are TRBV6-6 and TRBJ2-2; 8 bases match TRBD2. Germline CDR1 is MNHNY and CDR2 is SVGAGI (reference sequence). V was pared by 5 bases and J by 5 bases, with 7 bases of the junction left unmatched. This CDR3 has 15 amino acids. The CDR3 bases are TGTGCCAGCAGTGGTCACGGGGGGGATACCGGGGAGCTGTTTTTT. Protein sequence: CASSGHGGDTGELFF.

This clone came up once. CDR3 loop: CAWRRIGEAFF. Written as DNA, the CDR3 is TGTGCCTGGAGGCGGATAGGAGAAGCTTTCTTT. This chain uses TRBV30 with TRBJ1-1; no reliable D call. Germline V gives CDR1 GTSNPN, CDR2 SVGIG (reference sequence). The CDR3 sequence is 11 residues long. V dropped 3 bases and J dropped 8 bases, with 10 bases sitting between them.

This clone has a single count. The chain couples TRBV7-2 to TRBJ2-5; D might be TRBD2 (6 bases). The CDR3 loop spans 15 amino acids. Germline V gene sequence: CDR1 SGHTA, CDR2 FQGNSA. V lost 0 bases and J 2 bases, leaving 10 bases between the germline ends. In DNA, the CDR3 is TGTGCCAGCAGCTTAGCGAGGGACTGGCAAGAGACCCAGTACTTC. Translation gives CASSLARDWQETQYF.

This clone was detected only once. In DNA, the CDR3 is TGTGCCAGCAGTGAAGATTCTGGGCAGAATGAGCAGTTCTTC. Encoded protein: CASSEDSGQNEQFF. The chain carries TRBV2 and TRBJ2-1; D gene uncertain. In germline, CDR1 is SNHLY, CDR2 FYNNEI. The length of the CDR3 is 14 residues. Deletions cut 1 base from V and 7 bases from J, with 11 bases between.

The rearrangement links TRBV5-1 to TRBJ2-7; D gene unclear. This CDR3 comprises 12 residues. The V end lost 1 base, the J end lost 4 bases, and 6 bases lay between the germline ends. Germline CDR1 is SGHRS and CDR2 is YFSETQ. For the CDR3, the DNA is TGCGCCAGCAGCTTGATACGGTACGAGCAGTACTTC. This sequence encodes CASSLIRYEQYF.

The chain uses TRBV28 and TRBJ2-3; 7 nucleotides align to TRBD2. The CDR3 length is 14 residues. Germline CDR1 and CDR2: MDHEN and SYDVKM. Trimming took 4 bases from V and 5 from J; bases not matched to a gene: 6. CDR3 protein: CASSWAGEKDTQYF. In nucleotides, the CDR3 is TGTGCCAGCAGTTGGGCGGGGGAGAAAGATACGCAGTATTTT.

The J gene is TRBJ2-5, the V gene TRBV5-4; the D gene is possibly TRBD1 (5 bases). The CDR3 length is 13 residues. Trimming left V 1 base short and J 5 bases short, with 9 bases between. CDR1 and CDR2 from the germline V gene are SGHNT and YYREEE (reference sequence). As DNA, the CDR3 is TGTGCCAGCAGCTTGAAACAGGAGGAGACCCAGTACTTC. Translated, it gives CASSLKQEETQYF.

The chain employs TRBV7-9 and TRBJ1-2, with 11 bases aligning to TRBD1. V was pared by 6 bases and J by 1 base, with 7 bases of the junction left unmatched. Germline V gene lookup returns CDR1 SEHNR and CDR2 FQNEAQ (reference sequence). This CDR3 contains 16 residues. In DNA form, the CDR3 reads TGTGCCAGCAGTCTAGATGGGACAGGGGGTAACTATGGCTACACCTTC. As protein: CASSLDGTGGNYGYTF.

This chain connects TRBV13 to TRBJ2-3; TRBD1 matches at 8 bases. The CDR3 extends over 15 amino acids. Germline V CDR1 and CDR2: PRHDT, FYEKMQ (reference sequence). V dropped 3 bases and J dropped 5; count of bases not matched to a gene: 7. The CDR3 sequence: CASSLMGQAKDTQYF. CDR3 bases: TGTGCCAGCAGCTTGATGGGACAGGCTAAAGATACGCAGTATTTT. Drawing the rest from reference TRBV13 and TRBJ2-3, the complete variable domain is AAGVIQSPRHLIKEKRETATLKCYPIPRHDTVYWYQQGPGQDPQFLISFYEKMQSDKGSIPDRFSAQQFSDYHSELNMSSLELGDSALYFCASSLMGQAKDTQYFGPGTRLTVL.

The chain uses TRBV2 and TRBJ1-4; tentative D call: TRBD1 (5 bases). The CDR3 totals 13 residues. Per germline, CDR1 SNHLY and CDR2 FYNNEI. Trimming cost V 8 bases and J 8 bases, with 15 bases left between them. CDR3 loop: CASRKGPGEKLFF. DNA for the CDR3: TGTGCCAGCCGAAAGGGGCCCGGGGAAAAACTGTTTTTT.

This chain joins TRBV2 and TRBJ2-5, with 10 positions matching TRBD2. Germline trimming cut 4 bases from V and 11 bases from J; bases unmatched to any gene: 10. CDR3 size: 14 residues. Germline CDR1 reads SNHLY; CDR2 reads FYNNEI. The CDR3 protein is CASSVSSGGSGQYF. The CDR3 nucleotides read TGTGCCAGCAGTGTTAGTAGCGGGGGGTCCGGGCAGTACTTC.

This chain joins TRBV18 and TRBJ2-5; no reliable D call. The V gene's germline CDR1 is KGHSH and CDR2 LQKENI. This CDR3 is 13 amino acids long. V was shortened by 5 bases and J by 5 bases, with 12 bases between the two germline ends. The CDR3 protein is CASSTKEVETQYF. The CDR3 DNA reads TGTGCCAGCTCAACCAAAGAGGTGGAGACCCAGTACTTC.

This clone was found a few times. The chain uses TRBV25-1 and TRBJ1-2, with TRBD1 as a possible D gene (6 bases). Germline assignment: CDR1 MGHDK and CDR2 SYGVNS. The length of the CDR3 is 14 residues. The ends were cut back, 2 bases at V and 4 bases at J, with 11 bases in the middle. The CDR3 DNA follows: TGTGCCAGCAGTGAACCGGGACACGGCTATGGCTACACCTTC. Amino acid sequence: CASSEPGHGYGYTF.

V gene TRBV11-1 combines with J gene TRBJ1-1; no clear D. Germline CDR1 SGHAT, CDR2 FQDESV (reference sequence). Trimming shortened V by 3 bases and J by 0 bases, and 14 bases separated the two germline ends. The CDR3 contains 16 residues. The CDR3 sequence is CASSFTSGTVNTEAFF. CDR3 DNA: TGTGCCAGCAGCTTTACGTCCGGTACGGTGAACACTGAAGCTTTCTTT.

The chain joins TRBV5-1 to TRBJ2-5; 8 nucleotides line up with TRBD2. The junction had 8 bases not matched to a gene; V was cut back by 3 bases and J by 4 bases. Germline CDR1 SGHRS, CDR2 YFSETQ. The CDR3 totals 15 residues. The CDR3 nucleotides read TGCGCCAGCAGCTACCGGGCCGGGGGGGGAGAGACCCAGTACTTC. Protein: CASSYRAGGGETQYF. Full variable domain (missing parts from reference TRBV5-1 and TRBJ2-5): KAGVTQTPRYLIKTRGQQVTLSCSPISGHRSVSWYQQTPGQGLQFLFEYFSETQRNKGNFPGRFSGRQFSNSRSEMNVSTLELGDSALYLCASSYRAGGGETQYFGPGTRLLVL.

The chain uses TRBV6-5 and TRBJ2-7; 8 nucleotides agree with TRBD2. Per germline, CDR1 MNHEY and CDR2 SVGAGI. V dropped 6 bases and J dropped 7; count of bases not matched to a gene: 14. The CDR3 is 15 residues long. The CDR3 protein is CASSYPRGGAWEQYF. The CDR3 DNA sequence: TGTGCCAGCAGCTACCCCCGGGGGGGGGCTTGGGAGCAGTACTTC.

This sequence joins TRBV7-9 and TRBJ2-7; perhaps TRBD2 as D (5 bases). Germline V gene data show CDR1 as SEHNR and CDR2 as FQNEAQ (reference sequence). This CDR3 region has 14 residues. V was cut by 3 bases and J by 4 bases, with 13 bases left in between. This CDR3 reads CASSLGESRYEQYF. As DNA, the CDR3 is TGTGCCAGCAGCTTGGGAGAGAGCCGGTACGAGCAGTACTTC. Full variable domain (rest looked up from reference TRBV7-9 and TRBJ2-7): DTGVSQNPRHKITKRGQNVTFRCDPISEHNRLYWYRQTLGQGPEFLTYFQNEAQLEKSRLLSDRFSAERPKGSFSTLEIQRTEQGDSAMYLCASSLGESRYEQYFGPGTRLTVT.

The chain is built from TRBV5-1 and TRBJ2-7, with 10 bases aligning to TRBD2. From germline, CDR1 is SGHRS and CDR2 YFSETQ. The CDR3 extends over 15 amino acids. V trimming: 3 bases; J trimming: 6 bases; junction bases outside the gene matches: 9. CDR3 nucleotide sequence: TGCGCCAGCAGCTCACAGCGGGGGGGCTCGTTCGAGCAGTACTTC. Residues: CASSSQRGGSFEQYF.

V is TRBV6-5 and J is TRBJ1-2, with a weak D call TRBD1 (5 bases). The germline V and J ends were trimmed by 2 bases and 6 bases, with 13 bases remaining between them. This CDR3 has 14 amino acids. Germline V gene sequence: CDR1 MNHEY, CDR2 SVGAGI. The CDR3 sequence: CASSYGAGVDGYTF. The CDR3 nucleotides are TGTGCCAGCAGTTACGGCGCGGGGGTCGATGGCTACACCTTC.

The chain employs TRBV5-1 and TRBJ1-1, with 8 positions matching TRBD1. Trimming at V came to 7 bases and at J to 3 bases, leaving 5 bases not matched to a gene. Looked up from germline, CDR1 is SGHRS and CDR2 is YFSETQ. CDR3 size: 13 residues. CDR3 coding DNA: TGCGCCAGCCGACAGGGGACGGACACTGAAGCTTTCTTT. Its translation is CASRQGTDTEAFF.

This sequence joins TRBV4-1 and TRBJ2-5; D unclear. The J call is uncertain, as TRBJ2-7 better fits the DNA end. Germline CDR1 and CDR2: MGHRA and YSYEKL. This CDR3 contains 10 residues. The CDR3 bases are TGCGCCAGCAGCCACAACGAGCAGTACTTC. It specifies CASSHNEQYF.

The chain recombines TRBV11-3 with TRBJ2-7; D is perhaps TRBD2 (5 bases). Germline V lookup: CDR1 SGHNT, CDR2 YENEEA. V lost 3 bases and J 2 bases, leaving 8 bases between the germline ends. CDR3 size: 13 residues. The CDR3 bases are TGTGCCAGCAGCTTCGGGAACGCCTACGAGCAGTACTTC. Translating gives CASSFGNAYEQYF.

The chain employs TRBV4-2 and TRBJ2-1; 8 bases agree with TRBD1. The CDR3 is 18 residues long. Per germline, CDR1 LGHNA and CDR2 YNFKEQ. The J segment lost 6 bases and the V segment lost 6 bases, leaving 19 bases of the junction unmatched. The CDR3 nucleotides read TGTGCCAGCAGGGGGGCGTCGGGTTCCCCAGGGGGCCGCAATGAGCAGTTCTTC. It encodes CASRGASGSPGGRNEQFF.